These 6 T cell receptor beta chains originate from one sample sequenced in a study of cytomegalovirus exposure and HLA in healthy donors. A multiplex PCR was run with 60 Vbeta primers and 13 Jbeta primers. Measured with immunoSEQ multiplex PCR; TCRdb has only the in-frame clones, and not every one. The profile shows about 83,000 clones, 65% to 75% of them singletons. Sequencing was done on a sample of PBMCs. The source of these receptors is a man in his 60s in good health and CMV-seronegative.

V usage is TRBV4-2 and J usage is TRBJ2-3; 8 bases agree with TRBD1. The germline V gene encodes CDR1 LGHNA and CDR2 YNFKEQ. This CDR3 region has 14 residues. V lost 4 bases and J lost 1; bases outside the gene matches: 1. The CDR3 DNA follows: TGTGCCAGCAGCCCGACAGGGGGCACAGATACGCAGTATTTT. This encodes CASSPTGGTDTQYF.

V is TRBV23-1 and J is TRBJ1-2; D unresolved. Being an ORF, TRBV23-1 has a function that is uncertain. With 0 bases removed from V and 7 bases from J, the gap between germline ends came to 12 bases. This CDR3 spans 14 amino acids. In nucleotides, the CDR3 is TGCGCCAGCAGTCAATCGTGGAGGTGGAGTGGCTACACCTTC. Translation: CASSQSWRWSGYTF.

This chain connects TRBV2 to TRBJ1-1; D possibly corresponds to TRBD1 (6 bases). Germline V gene lookup returns CDR1 SNHLY and CDR2 FYNNEI. The CDR3 consists of 12 residues. Trimming removed 6 bases from V and 6 bases from J, with 11 bases in between. DNA for the CDR3: TGTGCCAGCAGCGACAGGACAGCTGAAGCTTTCTTT. This sequence encodes CASSDRTAEAFF.

The chain uses TRBV6-1 and TRBJ2-1, with D possibly matching TRBD2 (7 bases). V shed 6 bases and J shed 7 bases, with 16 bases lying between them. The V gene's germline CDR1 is MNHNS and CDR2 SASEGT. The length of the CDR3 is 14 residues. CDR3 loop: CASSPGGVINEQFF. CDR3 nucleotides: TGTGCCAGCAGCCCGGGGGGCGTTATAAATGAGCAGTTCTTC.

CDR3 DNA sequence: TGTGCCAGCAGCGTAGGTGGGCTAGCGGGGGGCCAAGAGACCCAGTACTTC. This gives the protein CASSVGGLAGGQETQYF. The rearrangement joins TRBV9 to TRBJ2-5; 11 nucleotides align to TRBD2. The CDR3 is 17 amino acids. V was clipped by 0 bases and J by 1 base; unmatched bases: 5. Germline lookup yields CDR1 SGDLS and CDR2 YYNGEE.

This clone occurred a few times. V usage is TRBV6-6 and J usage is TRBJ1-5, with D possibly TRBD1 on 6 matching bases. Germline V gives CDR1 MNHNY, CDR2 SVGAGI (reference sequence). Trimming took 8 bases from V and 5 from J, leaving 16 bases between them. The length of the CDR3 is 14 residues. The CDR3 nucleotides are TGTGCCAGCGTCCTTACACAGGGCTATCAGCCCCAGCATTTT. Translated: CASVLTQGYQPQHF.